This TCR beta chain is from a study of identical twins. Notes on the study in general: Twin-shared out-of-frame alpha sequences were enriched for low generation probability. Findings depended on cross-sectional statistics rather than tracking the same donors.

This clonotype was seen at least ten times. No antigen is known for it. TCRdb processed the 5' RACE reads anew with MiXCR; each CDR3 protein has one entry. The table has roughly 690,000 distinct CDR3 sequences, approximately 6% seen once. The sample was naive T cells sorted from blood. The TCR sequence derives from a man between 18 and 35 years old in good health.

CDR3 protein: CAISGSGYEQYV. The CDR3, as DNA: TGTGCCATCAGCGGGAGCGGGTACGAGCAGTACGTC. This chain uses TRBV10-3 with TRBJ2-7, with D perhaps TRBD2 (6 bases). The germline gives CDR1 ENHRY, CDR2 SYGVKD. This CDR3 has 12 residues. V lost 6 bases, J lost 4 bases, and 10 bases lay in between.